A single sample gave rise to the 20 T cell receptor beta chains below, sequenced in a study of blood T cells in healthy people across ages. For the second PCR, which ran for about 6 to 11 cycles, a sample-barcoded 5' primer and a J-beta primer mix were used. Using its own MiXCR run on the 5' RACE reads, TCRdb lists one record per CDR3 protein. The sample consists of about 400,000 distinct CDR3 sequences, approximately 52% of them appearing once. Sequencing used blood. The receptors originated from a man in his 60s in good health.

The chain recombines TRBV11-2 with TRBJ2-7; TRBD2 might be the D (5 bases). Germline lookup yields CDR1 SGHAT and CDR2 FQNNGV. V was cut by 1 base and J by 2 bases, with 9 bases left in between. The length of the CDR3 is 14 residues. Here the CDR3 reads CASSLGRSPYEQYF. The CDR3 DNA reads as TGTGCCAGCAGCTTAGGGAGGAGTCCCTACGAGCAGTACTTC.

The rearrangement joins TRBV3-1 to TRBJ1-6, with unresolved D. Deletions cut 1 base from V and 9 bases from J, with 7 bases between. The V gene's germline CDR1 is LGHDT and CDR2 YNNKEL (reference sequence). The CDR3 covers 13 residues. The CDR3 spells CASSQGWGSPLHF. Written as DNA, the CDR3 is TGTGCCAGCAGCCAAGGCTGGGGTTCACCCCTCCACTTT. Drawing the rest from reference TRBV3-1 and TRBJ1-6, the complete variable domain is DTAVSQTPKYLVTQMGNDKSIKCEQNLGHDTMYWYKQDSKKFLKIMFSYNNKELIINETVPNRFSPKSPDKAHLNLHINSLELGDSAVYFCASSQGWGSPLHFGNGTRLTVT.

This clonotype appeared a few times. The chain links TRBV28 to TRBJ2-5; D may be TRBD1 (6 bases). This CDR3 region has 13 residues. V lost 6 bases and J lost 5, with 13 bases in between. Germline CDR1 and CDR2: MDHEN and SYDVKM. The CDR3: CASSLGAIETQYF. The CDR3, as DNA: TGTGCCAGCAGCCTGGGGGCCATCGAGACCCAGTACTTC.

The chain employs TRBV14 and TRBJ2-1; 13 bases map to TRBD2. The CDR3 length is 16 residues. Unmatched junction bases numbered 6, after V lost 4 bases and J lost 6 bases. The germline V gene has CDR1 SGHDN and CDR2 FVKESK. CDR3 residues: CASSPSGLAGANEQFF. CDR3 nucleotides: TGTGCCAGCAGCCCGAGCGGACTAGCGGGAGCCAATGAGCAGTTCTTC.

The sample holds a few counts of this clonotype. A much larger clone lies a single base off, so this may be a read error. V is TRBV29-1 and J is TRBJ2-7; TRBD2 aligns across 7 bases. The J call could be wrong; TRBJ2-5 is a better fit for the DNA end. From germline, CDR1 is SQVTM and CDR2 ANQGSEA. CDR3 length: 12 residues. Written as DNA, the CDR3 is TGCAGCGCCTGGGGGGGGGTAGAGACCCAGTACTTC. Its translation is CSAWGGVETQYF.

The chain joins TRBV7-9 to TRBJ2-7, with D perhaps TRBD2 (5 bases). V was cut by 6 bases and J by 2 bases, with 14 bases left in between. The germline CDR1 and CDR2 sequences are SEHNR and FQNEAQ (reference sequence). CDR3 length: 14 residues. CDR3 in DNA: TGTGCCAGCAGTTCGGGGAGATTCCCCTACGAGCAGTACTTC. This gives the protein CASSSGRFPYEQYF. The full variable domain, rest sourced from reference TRBV7-9 and TRBJ2-7, is DTGVSQNPRHKITKRGQNVTFRCDPISEHNRLYWYRQTLGQGPEFLTYFQNEAQLEKSRLLSDRFSAERPKGSFSTLEIQRTEQGDSAMYLCASSSGRFPYEQYFGPGTRLTVT.

This clonotype occurred many times. This chain uses TRBV12-3 or TRBV12-4 with TRBJ2-1; no clear D gene. V was clipped by 2 bases and J by 0 bases, with 8 bases between them. CDR3 length: 15 residues. The CDR3 sequence is CASSLMGGSYNEQFF. CDR3 sequence (DNA): TGTGCCAGCAGTTTAATGGGCGGCTCCTACAATGAGCAGTTCTTC.

V usage is TRBV20-1 and J usage is TRBJ2-3; 8 bases map to TRBD2. V trimming: 5 bases; J trimming: 0 bases; junction bases outside the gene matches: 10. This CDR3 comprises 16 residues. Germline V gene lookup returns CDR1 DFQATT and CDR2 SNEGSKA (reference sequence). Here the CDR3 DNA reads TGCAGTGCTGGGGGCCTACTAGCGGCAAGCACAGATACGCAGTATTTT. Translating it yields CSAGGLLAASTDTQYF.

This clonotype was found a few times. The J gene is TRBJ2-7, the V gene TRBV20-1, with a weak D call TRBD2 (6 bases). Looked up from germline, CDR1 is DFQATT and CDR2 is SNEGSKA (reference sequence). Deletions cut 4 bases from V and 0 bases from J, with 13 bases between. The CDR3 has 14 amino acids. CDR3 DNA sequence: TGCAGTGCTAACCAAGCGGGCCCCTCCTACGAGCAGTACTTC. Amino acid sequence: CSANQAGPSYEQYF.

This clonotype was seen ten or more times. The V gene is TRBV7-2, the J gene TRBJ2-5, with 8 nucleotides matching TRBD1. The CDR3 loop spans 15 amino acids. V lost 2 bases and J lost 5; bases outside the gene matches: 7. CDR1 is SGHTA and CDR2 is FQGNSA in the germline V gene. This CDR3 reads CASSLSSGGWETQYF. CDR3 coding DNA: TGTGCCAGCAGCTTAAGTTCAGGGGGCTGGGAGACCCAGTACTTC. Full variable domain (rest looked up from reference TRBV7-2 and TRBJ2-5): GAGVSQSPSNKVTEKGKDVELRCDPISGHTALYWYRQSLGQGLEFLIYFQGNSAPDKSGLPSDRFSAERTGGSVSTLTIQRTQQEDSAVYLCASSLSSGGWETQYFGPGTRLLVL.

The rearrangement joins TRBV20-1 to TRBJ2-5; 8 bases are shared with TRBD2. Trimming took 3 bases from V and 5 from J; bases not matched to a gene: 8. CDR3 length equals 14 residues. Germline assignment: CDR1 DFQATT and CDR2 SNEGSKA (reference sequence). The CDR3 loop reads CSASPSGGRETQYF. DNA of the CDR3: TGCAGTGCTAGTCCCAGCGGGGGTCGCGAGACCCAGTACTTC.

This clonotype was seen more than once but under ten times. CDR3 in DNA: TGCAGTGCTAGAGCGACCGCAGGGACTAGGCCTATCGAGCAGTACTTC. The encoded protein is CSARATAGTRPIEQYF. V and J are TRBV20-1 and TRBJ2-7; 8 bases match TRBD2. The V gene's germline CDR1 is DFQATT and CDR2 SNEGSKA (reference sequence). The length of the CDR3 is 16 residues. The V and J ends lost 1 base and 6 bases, in that order; junction bases with no gene match: 14.

The CDR3 DNA reads as TGTGCCAGCAGTTTAGGGAGACGGAATGAGCAGTTCTTC. This codes for CASSLGRRNEQFF. The genes are TRBV28 and TRBJ2-1; a possible D gene is TRBD2 (5 bases). CDR1 and CDR2 from the germline V gene are MDHEN and SYDVKM. The CDR3 is 13 amino acids. Trimming took off 2 bases at V and 7 bases at J, with 9 bases between the two ends. Looking up the rest from reference TRBV28 and TRBJ2-1 gives the full variable domain: DVKVTQSSRYLVKRTGEKVFLECVQDMDHENMFWYRQDPGLGLRLIYFSYDVKMKEKGDIPEGYSVSREKKERFSLILESASTNQTSMYLCASSLGRRNEQFFGPGTRLTVL.

The rearrangement joins TRBV6-1 to TRBJ2-5, with D tentatively TRBD1 (6 bases). Trimming stripped 3 bases from V and 7 bases from J, with 21 bases between. CDR3 length: 16 amino acids. Germline assignment: CDR1 MNHNS and CDR2 SASEGT. For the CDR3, the DNA is TGTGCCAGCAGTGAGCCTTCGGGGCAGGGGATGGGGACCCAGTACTTC. Translating gives CASSEPSGQGMGTQYF.

Concerning this clonotype: A read error may account for a junction end that differs from germline. The chain uses TRBV5-1 and TRBJ2-1; D may correspond to TRBD1 or TRBD2 (5 bases each). CDR1 and CDR2 (germline): SGHRS, YFSETQ. The CDR3 covers 14 residues. CDR3 protein: CVSSPGPKVDEQFF. The CDR3 DNA reads as TGCGTCAGCAGCCCGGGACCTAAGGTGGATGAGCAGTTCTTC.

This clonotype was recorded many times. This chain joins TRBV7-2 and TRBJ1-6; D gene uncertain. Per germline, CDR1 SGHTA and CDR2 FQGNSA. The V end lost 4 bases, the J end lost 6 bases, and 13 bases lay between the germline ends. This CDR3 contains 15 residues. CDR3 residues: CASSSSPLGNSPLHF. The CDR3 DNA sequence: TGTGCCAGCAGCTCATCCCCCTTGGGTAATTCACCCCTCCACTTT.

This rearrangement joins TRBV5-1 to TRBJ2-2, with D hard to call. Trimming pared 2 bases from V and 1 base from J, leaving 9 bases between. Germline assignment: CDR1 SGHRS and CDR2 YFSETQ. This CDR3 comprises 15 residues. DNA for the CDR3: TGCGCCAGCAGCTTATCTCTAGGGAACACCGGGGAGCTGTTTTTT. This encodes CASSLSLGNTGELFF.

The chain has TRBV4-3 and TRBJ1-2, with unresolved D. CDR3 length: 15 residues. Germline CDR1 and CDR2: LGHNA and YSLEER. V dropped 0 bases and J dropped 0 bases, with 8 bases sitting between them. The CDR3, as DNA: TGCGCCAGCAGCCAAGATGGCGCAACTAACTATGGCTACACCTTC. It codes for CASSQDGATNYGYTF.

This chain joins TRBV27 and TRBJ1-2, with D perhaps TRBD1 (5 bases). Germline V CDR1 and CDR2: MNHEY, SMNVEV (reference sequence). Trimming pared 6 bases from V and 6 bases from J, leaving 20 bases between. The CDR3 is 15 residues long. The DNA of the CDR3 is TGTGCCAGCAGATCTACAATCAGGGTCCAGGATGGCTACACCTTC. Amino acid sequence: CASRSTIRVQDGYTF.

The chain links TRBV27 to TRBJ2-5; a possible D gene is TRBD1 (6 bases). The CDR3 is 14 residues long. Germline assignment: CDR1 MNHEY and CDR2 SMNVEV (reference sequence). V was shortened by 3 bases and J by 11 bases, with 19 bases between the two germline ends. CDR3 nucleotides: TGTGCCAGCAGTTTCGTTCAGGGGTTAGGGGAGCAGTACTTC. Translation: CASSFVQGLGEQYF.